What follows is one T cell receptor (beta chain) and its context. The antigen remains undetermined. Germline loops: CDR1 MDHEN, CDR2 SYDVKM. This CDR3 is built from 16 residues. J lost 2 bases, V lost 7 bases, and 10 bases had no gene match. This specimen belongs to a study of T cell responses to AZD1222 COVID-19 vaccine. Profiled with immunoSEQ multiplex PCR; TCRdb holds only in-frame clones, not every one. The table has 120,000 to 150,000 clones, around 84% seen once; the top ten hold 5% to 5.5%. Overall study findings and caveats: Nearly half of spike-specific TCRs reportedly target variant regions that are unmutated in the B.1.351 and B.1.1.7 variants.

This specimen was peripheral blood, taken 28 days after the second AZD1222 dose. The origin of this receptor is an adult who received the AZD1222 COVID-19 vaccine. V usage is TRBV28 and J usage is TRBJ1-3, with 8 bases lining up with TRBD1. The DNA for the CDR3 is TGTGCCAGCATTACCGGACAGGGTCCCACTGGAAACACCATATATTTT. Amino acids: CASITGQGPTGNTIYF.